One sample yielded the 14 T cell receptor beta chains listed below, sequenced in a study of Tregs in tolerant kidney transplant recipients. The repertoire was sequenced with immunoSEQ multiplex PCR; TCRdb's copy has only in-frame clones and lacks some. The data contain about 88,000 clones, more than 80% of them singletons. Sequenced: CD8+ T cells from blood. Every receptor here comes from a human donor in good health.

Regarding this clone: Mismatch with germline at one junction end may stem from a read error. The CDR3 coding sequence is TGTGCCAGCAGCTTAGCAAGGCAGGGCGACACTGAAACTTCCTTT. This encodes CASSLARQGDTETSF. The V gene is TRBV7-9, the J gene TRBJ1-1; D may be TRBD1 (5 bases). There are 15 residues in the CDR3. From germline, CDR1 is SEHNR and CDR2 FQNEAQ (reference sequence).

The gene calls are TRBV5-5 and TRBJ1-1, with D unresolved. From germline, CDR1 is SGHKS and CDR2 YYEKEE (reference sequence). Deletions cut 0 bases from V and 0 bases from J, with 15 bases between. The CDR3 runs 17 residues. CDR3 sequence: CASSLAGWRTMNTEAFF. CDR3 nucleotide sequence: TGTGCCAGCAGCTTGGCCGGCTGGCGGACCATGAACACTGAAGCTTTCTTT.

This chain uses TRBV6-5 with TRBJ1-1; a possible D gene is TRBD1 (5 bases). Germline values: CDR1 MNHEY, CDR2 SVGAGI. The CDR3 loop spans 13 amino acids. V shed 0 bases and J shed 7 bases, with 9 bases lying between them. This CDR3 reads CASSYSSRGEAFF. The CDR3 coding sequence is TGTGCCAGCAGTTACTCGAGTAGGGGTGAAGCTTTCTTT.

This rearrangement joins TRBV10-2 to TRBJ2-6; D is ambiguous. Trimming took 2 bases from V and 2 from J, leaving 1 base between them. From germline, CDR1 is WSHSY and CDR2 SAAADI. The CDR3 extends over 13 amino acids. The CDR3 sequence: CASSEAGANVLTF. The CDR3, as DNA: TGCGCCAGCAGTGAGGCTGGGGCCAACGTCCTGACTTTC.

This chain links TRBV13 with TRBJ2-1; D gene unclear. The CDR3 runs to 16 residues. Trimming took 4 bases from V and 2 from J, leaving 15 bases between them. The germline CDR1 and CDR2 sequences are PRHDT and FYEKMQ (reference sequence). The chain's CDR3 is CASSSEGPAPYNEQFF. The CDR3 region has the DNA TGTGCCAGCAGCTCAGAAGGGCCGGCGCCCTACAATGAGCAGTTCTTC.

V usage is TRBV4-1 and J usage is TRBJ1-2, with D maybe TRBD1 (5 bases). The V and J ends lost 7 bases and 2 bases respectively, with 17 bases between them. CDR3 length equals 15 residues. Looked up from germline, CDR1 is MGHRA and CDR2 is YSYEKL. The CDR3 here is CASTGRGARNYGYTF. For the CDR3, the DNA is TGCGCCAGCACCGGAAGAGGGGCAAGGAACTATGGCTACACCTTC.

This clone came up a few times. The V gene is TRBV6-4, the J gene TRBJ2-5; 7 positions agree with TRBD1. V lost 3 bases and J lost 1; bases outside the gene matches: 5. This CDR3 is 15 amino acids long. In germline, CDR1 is MRHNA, CDR2 SNTAGT. CDR3 sequence (DNA): TGTGCCAGCAGTGAGGGGGCAGGGGGCCAAGAGACCCAGTACTTC. Protein sequence: CASSEGAGGQETQYF.

The chain couples TRBV27 to TRBJ1-1; D ambiguous. V was shortened by 5 bases and J by 0 bases, with 10 bases between the two germline ends. There are 14 residues in the CDR3. The germline CDR1 and CDR2 sequences are MNHEY and SMNVEV (reference sequence). CDR3 sequence reads: CASSPGSMNTEAFF. The CDR3 coding sequence is TGTGCCAGCAGTCCGGGGAGTATGAACACTGAAGCTTTCTTT.

The chain carries TRBV2 and TRBJ2-7; 8 bases are a match to TRBD1. Germline CDR1 is SNHLY and CDR2 is FYNNEI. The trim removed 3 bases at V and 6 bases at J, leaving 4 bases unmatched. The CDR3 is made up of 13 amino acids. The CDR3 spells CASSDRGLLEQYF. CDR3 bases: TGTGCCAGCAGTGACAGGGGGCTGCTCGAGCAGTACTTC.

The chain recombines TRBV11-1 with TRBJ2-7; a weak D match, TRBD1 (6 bases). Germline-derived CDR1 and CDR2 are SGHAT and FQDESV (reference sequence). The V gene lost 4 bases and the J gene lost 1 base, with 8 bases spanning the gap. The CDR3 loop spans 13 amino acids. The CDR3 protein is CASSSDRSYEQYF. CDR3 bases: TGTGCCAGCAGCTCCGACAGGTCCTACGAGCAGTACTTC. Full variable domain (outside the CDR3, taken from reference TRBV11-1 and TRBJ2-7): EAEVAQSPRYKITEKSQAVAFWCDPISGHATLYWYRQILGQGPELLVQFQDESVVDDSQLPKDRFSAERLKGVDSTLKIQPAELGDSAMYLCASSSDRSYEQYFGPGTRLTVT.

This clone is judged medium-sized. This chain joins TRBV6-1 and TRBJ1-3; perhaps TRBD1 as D (5 bases). Germline V gene sequence: CDR1 MNHNS, CDR2 SASEGT. The CDR3 totals 16 residues. Trimming took 2 bases from V and 0 from J, leaving 11 bases between them. CDR3 sequence (DNA): TGTGCCAGCAGTGAACAGGGCAGCCCCTCTGGAAACACCATATATTTT. Protein: CASSEQGSPSGNTIYF.

This chain's CDR3 is CASRAWTGSNQPQHF. CDR3 DNA sequence: TGTGCCAGCAGGGCTTGGACAGGCAGCAATCAGCCCCAGCATTTT. The chain carries TRBV6-1 and TRBJ1-5, with 7 positions matching TRBD1. With 6 bases clipped from V and 1 base from J, the junction kept 6 bases outside the gene matches. Looked up from germline, CDR1 is MNHNS and CDR2 is SASEGT. This CDR3 contains 15 residues.

This clone was seen a single time. The rearrangement uses TRBV7-6 and TRBJ2-7; TRBD2 agrees at 9 bases. V lost 5 bases, J lost 1 base, and 6 bases stayed unmatched. The CDR3 is 15 amino acids. CDR1 and CDR2 from the germline V gene are SGHVS and FNYEAQ. The chain's CDR3 is CASSMGLADSYEQYF. In DNA form, the CDR3 reads TGTGCCAGCAGCATGGGACTAGCAGATTCCTACGAGCAGTACTTC. Using reference TRBV7-6 and TRBJ2-7 for the parts outside the CDR3, the full variable domain is GAGVSQSPRYKVTKRGQDVALRCDPISGHVSLYWYRQALGQGPEFLTYFNYEAQQDKSGLPNDRFSAERPEGSISTLTIQRTEQRDSAMYRCASSMGLADSYEQYFGPGTRLTVT.

The chain combines TRBV9 with TRBJ2-1; D possibly matches TRBD1 or TRBD2 (5 bases each). The CDR3 is made up of 16 amino acids. Germline V gene lookup returns CDR1 SGDLS and CDR2 YYNGEE. V dropped 0 bases and J dropped 4 bases, with 14 bases sitting between them. The CDR3: CASSVVVGPRYNEQFF. CDR3 DNA: TGTGCCAGCAGCGTAGTGGTGGGACCCAGATACAATGAGCAGTTCTTC.